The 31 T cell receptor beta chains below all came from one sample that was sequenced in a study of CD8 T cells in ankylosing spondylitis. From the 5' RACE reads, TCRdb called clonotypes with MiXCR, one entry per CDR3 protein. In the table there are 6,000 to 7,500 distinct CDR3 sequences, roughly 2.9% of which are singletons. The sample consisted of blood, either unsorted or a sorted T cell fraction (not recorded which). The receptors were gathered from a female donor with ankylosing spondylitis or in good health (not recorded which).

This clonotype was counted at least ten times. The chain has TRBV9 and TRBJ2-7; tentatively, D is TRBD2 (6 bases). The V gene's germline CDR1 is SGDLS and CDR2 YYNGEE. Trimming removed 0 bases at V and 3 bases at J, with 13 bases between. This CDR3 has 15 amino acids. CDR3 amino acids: CASSVGGEVLYEQYF. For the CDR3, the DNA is TGTGCCAGCAGCGTAGGAGGGGAGGTTCTCTACGAGCAGTACTTC.

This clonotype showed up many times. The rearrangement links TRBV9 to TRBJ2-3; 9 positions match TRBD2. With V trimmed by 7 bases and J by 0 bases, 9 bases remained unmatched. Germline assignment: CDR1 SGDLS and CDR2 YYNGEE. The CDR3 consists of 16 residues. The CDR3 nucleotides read TGTGCCAGCTCCATCCTAGCGGGGACTAGCACAGATACGCAGTATTTT. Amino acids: CASSILAGTSTDTQYF.

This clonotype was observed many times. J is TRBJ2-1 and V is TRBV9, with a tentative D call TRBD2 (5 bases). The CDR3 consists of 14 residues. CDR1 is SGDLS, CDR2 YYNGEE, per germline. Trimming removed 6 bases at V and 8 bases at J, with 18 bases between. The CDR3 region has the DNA TGTGCCAGCAACGGGAATAGAGGGATTGATGAGCAGTTCTTC. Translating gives CASNGNRGIDEQFF.

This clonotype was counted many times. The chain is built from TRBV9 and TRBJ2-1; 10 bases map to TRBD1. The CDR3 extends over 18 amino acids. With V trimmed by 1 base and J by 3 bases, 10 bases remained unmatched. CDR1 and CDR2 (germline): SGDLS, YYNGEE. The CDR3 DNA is TGTGCCAGCAGCGTACCCGGGACAGGGGAGGCACGCTACAATGAGCAGTTCTTC. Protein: CASSVPGTGEARYNEQFF.

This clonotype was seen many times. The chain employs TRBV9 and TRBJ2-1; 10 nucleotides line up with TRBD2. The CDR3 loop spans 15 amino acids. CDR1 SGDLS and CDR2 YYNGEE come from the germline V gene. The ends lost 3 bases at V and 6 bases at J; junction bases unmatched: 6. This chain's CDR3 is CASSDPGLASNEQFF. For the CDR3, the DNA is TGTGCCAGCAGCGATCCGGGACTAGCGAGCAATGAGCAGTTCTTC.

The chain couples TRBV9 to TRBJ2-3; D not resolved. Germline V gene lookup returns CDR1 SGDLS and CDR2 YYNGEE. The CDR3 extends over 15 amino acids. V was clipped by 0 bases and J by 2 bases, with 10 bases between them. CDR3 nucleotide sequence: TGTGCCAGCAGCGTAGCGGTCTTACCCACAGATACGCAGTATTTT. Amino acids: CASSVAVLPTDTQYF.

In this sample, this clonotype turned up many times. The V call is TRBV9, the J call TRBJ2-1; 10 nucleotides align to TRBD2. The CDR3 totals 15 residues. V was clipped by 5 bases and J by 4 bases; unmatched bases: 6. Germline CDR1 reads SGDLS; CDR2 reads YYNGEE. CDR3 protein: CASSLAGVPYNEQFF. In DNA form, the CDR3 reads TGTGCCAGCAGTCTAGCGGGAGTCCCTTACAATGAGCAGTTCTTC.

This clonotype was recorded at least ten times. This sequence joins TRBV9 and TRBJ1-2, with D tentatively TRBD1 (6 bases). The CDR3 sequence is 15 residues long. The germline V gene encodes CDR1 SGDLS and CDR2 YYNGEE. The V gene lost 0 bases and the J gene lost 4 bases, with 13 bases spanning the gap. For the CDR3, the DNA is TGTGCCAGCAGCGTAGTTCCAGGGGATGGCTATGGCTACACCTTC. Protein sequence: CASSVVPGDGYGYTF.

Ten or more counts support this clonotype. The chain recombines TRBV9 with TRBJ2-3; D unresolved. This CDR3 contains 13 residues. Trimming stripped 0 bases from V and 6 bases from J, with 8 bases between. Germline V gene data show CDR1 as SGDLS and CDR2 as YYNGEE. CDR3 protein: CASSVGVWDTQYF. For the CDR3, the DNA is TGTGCCAGCAGCGTAGGGGTTTGGGATACGCAGTATTTT.

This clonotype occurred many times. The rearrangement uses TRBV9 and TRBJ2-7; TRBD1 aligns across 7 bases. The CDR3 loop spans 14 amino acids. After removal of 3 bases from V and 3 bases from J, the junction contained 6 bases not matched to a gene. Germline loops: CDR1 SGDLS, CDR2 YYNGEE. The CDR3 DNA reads TGTGCCAGCAGCGGGACAGGTGGGGACTACGAGCAGTACTTC. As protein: CASSGTGGDYEQYF.

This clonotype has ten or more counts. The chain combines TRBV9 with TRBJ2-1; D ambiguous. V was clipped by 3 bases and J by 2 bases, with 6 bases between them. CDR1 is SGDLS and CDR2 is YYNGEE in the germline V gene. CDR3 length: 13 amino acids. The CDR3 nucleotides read TGTGCCAGCAGCGCGACAACCTACAATGAGCAGTTCTTC. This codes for CASSATTYNEQFF. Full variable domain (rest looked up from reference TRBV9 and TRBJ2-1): DSGVTQTPKHLITATGQRVTLRCSPRSGDLSVYWYQQSLDQGLQFLIQYYNGEERAKGNILERFSAQQFPDLHSELNLSSLELGDSALYFCASSATTYNEQFFGPGTRLTVL.

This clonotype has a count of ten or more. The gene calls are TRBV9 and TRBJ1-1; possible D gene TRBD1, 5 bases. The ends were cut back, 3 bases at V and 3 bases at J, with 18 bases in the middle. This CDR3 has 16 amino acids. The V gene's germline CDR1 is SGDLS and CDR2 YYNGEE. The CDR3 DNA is TGTGCCAGCAGCGAGGACCGGGACTCTGGGGACACTGAAGCTTTCTTT. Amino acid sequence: CASSEDRDSGDTEAFF.

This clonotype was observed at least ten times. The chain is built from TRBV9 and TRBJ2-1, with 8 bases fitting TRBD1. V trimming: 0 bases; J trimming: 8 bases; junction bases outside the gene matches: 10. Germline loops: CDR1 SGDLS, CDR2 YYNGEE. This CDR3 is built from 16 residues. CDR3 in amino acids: CASSVGAGTGEDEQFF. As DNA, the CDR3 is TGTGCCAGCAGCGTAGGGGCCGGGACAGGCGAGGATGAGCAGTTCTTC.

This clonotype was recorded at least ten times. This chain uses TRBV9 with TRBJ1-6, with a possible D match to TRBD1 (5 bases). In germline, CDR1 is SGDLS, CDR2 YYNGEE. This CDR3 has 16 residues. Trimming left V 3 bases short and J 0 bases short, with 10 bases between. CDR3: CASSATESSYNSPLHF. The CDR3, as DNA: TGTGCCAGCAGCGCGACAGAAAGCTCCTATAATTCACCCCTCCACTTT.

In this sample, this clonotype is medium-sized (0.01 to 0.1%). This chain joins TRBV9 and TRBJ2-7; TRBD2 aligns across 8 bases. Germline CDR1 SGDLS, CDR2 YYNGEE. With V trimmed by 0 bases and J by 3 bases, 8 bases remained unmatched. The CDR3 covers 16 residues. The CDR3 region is CASSVDRAGEFYEQYF. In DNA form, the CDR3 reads TGTGCCAGCAGCGTAGATAGAGCGGGAGAATTCTACGAGCAGTACTTC. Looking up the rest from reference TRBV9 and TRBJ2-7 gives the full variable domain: DSGVTQTPKHLITATGQRVTLRCSPRSGDLSVYWYQQSLDQGLQFLIQYYNGEERAKGNILERFSAQQFPDLHSELNLSSLELGDSALYFCASSVDRAGEFYEQYFGPGTRLTVT.

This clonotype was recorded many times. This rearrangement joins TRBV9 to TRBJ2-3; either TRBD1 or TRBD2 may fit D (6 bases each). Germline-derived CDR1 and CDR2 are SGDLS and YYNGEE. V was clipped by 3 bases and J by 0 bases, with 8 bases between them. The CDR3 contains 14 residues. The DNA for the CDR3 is TGTGCCAGCAGCGAGGGGGGCAGCACAGATACGCAGTATTTT. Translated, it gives CASSEGGSTDTQYF.

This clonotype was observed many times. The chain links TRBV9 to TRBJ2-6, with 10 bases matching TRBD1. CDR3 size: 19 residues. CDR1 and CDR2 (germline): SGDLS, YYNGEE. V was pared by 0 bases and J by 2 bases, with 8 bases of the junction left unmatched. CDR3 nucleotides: TGTGCCAGCAGCGTAGCTAGAGGACAGGGGGGCACTGGGGCCAACGTCCTGACTTTC. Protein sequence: CASSVARGQGGTGANVLTF.

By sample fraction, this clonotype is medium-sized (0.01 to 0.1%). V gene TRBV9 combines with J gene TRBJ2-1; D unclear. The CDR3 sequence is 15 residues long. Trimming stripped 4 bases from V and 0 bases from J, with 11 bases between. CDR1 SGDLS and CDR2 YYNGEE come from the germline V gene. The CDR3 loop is CASSPLVGSYNEQFF. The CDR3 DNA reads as TGTGCCAGCAGCCCGCTTGTGGGCTCCTACAATGAGCAGTTCTTC.

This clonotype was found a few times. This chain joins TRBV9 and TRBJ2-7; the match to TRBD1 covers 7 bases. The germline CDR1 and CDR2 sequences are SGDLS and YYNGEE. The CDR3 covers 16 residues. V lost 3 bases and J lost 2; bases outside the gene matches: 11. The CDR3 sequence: CASSAEGGQTTYEQYF. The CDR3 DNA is TGTGCCAGCAGCGCCGAAGGGGGACAGACAACCTACGAGCAGTACTTC. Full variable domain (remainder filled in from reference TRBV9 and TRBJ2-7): DSGVTQTPKHLITATGQRVTLRCSPRSGDLSVYWYQQSLDQGLQFLIQYYNGEERAKGNILERFSAQQFPDLHSELNLSSLELGDSALYFCASSAEGGQTTYEQYFGPGTRLTVT.

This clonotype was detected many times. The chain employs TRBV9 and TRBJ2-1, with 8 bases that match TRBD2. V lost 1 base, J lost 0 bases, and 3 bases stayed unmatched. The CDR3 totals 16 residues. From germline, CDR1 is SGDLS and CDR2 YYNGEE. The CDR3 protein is CASSVFRGGSYNEQFF. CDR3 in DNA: TGTGCCAGCAGCGTATTCCGGGGGGGCTCCTACAATGAGCAGTTCTTC.

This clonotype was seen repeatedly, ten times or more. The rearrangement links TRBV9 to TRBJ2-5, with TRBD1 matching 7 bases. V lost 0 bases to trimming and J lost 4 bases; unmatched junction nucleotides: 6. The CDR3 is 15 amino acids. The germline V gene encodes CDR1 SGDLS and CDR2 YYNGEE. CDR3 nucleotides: TGTGCCAGCAGCGTAGGACAGGGTGGGGGAGAGACCCAGTACTTC. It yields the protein CASSVGQGGGETQYF.

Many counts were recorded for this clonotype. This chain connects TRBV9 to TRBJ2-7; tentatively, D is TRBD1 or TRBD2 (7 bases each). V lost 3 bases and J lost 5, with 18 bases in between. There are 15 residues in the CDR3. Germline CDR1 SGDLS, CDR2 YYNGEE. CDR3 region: CASSARGDSGNEQYF. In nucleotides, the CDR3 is TGTGCCAGCAGCGCCCGGGGGGACAGCGGGAACGAGCAGTACTTC.

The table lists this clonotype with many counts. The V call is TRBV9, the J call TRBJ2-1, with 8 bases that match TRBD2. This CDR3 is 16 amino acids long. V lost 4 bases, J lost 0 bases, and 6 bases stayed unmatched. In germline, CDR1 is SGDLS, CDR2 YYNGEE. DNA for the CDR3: TGTGCCAGCAGCACCCCGCGGGGGGACTCCTACAATGAGCAGTTCTTC. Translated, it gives CASSTPRGDSYNEQFF. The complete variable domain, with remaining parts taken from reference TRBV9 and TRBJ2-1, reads DSGVTQTPKHLITATGQRVTLRCSPRSGDLSVYWYQQSLDQGLQFLIQYYNGEERAKGNILERFSAQQFPDLHSELNLSSLELGDSALYFCASSTPRGDSYNEQFFGPGTRLTVL.

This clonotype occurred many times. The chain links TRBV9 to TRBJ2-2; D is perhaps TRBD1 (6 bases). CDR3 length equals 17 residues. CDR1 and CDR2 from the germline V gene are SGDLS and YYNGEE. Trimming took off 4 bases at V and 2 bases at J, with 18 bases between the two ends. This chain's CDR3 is CASSSNTGSRNTGELFF. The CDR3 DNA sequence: TGTGCCAGCAGCTCGAATACAGGGTCCCGTAACACCGGGGAGCTGTTTTTT.

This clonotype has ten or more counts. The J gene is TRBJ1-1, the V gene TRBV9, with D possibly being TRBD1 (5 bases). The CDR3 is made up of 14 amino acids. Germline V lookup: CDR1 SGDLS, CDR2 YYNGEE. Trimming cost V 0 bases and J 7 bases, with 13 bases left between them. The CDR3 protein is CASSVADSGGEAFF. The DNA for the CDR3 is TGTGCCAGCAGCGTAGCTGATTCCGGGGGTGAAGCTTTCTTT.

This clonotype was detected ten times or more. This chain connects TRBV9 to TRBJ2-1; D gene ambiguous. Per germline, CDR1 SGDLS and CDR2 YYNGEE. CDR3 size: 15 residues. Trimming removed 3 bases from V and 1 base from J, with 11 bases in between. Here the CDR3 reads CASSEPGRSYNEQFF. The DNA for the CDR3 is TGTGCCAGCAGCGAGCCCGGCCGGTCCTACAATGAGCAGTTCTTC.

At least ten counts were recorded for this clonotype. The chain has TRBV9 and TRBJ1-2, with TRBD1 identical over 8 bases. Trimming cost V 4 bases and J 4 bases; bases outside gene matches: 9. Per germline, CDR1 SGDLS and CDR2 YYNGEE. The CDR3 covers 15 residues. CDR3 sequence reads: CASSNRGQESYGYTF. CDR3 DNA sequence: TGTGCCAGCAGCAATCGGGGACAGGAAAGCTATGGCTACACCTTC.

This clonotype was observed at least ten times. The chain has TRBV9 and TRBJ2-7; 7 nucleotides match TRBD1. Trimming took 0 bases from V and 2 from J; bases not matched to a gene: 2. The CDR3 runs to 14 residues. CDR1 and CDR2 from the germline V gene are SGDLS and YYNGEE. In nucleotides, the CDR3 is TGTGCCAGCAGCGTAGCGGGACAGACCTACGAGCAGTACTTC. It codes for CASSVAGQTYEQYF.

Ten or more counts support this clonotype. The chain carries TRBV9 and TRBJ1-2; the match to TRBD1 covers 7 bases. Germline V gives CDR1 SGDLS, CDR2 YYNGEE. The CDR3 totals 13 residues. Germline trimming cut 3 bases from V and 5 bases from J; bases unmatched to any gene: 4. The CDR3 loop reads CASSAGQLYGYTF. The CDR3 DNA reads TGTGCCAGCAGCGCGGGACAGTTGTATGGCTACACCTTC.

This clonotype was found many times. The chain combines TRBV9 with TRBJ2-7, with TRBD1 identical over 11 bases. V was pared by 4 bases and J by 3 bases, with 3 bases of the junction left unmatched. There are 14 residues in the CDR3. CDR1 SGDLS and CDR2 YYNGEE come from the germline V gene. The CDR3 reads CASSPGQGGYEQYF. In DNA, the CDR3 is TGTGCCAGCAGCCCGGGACAGGGGGGCTACGAGCAGTACTTC.

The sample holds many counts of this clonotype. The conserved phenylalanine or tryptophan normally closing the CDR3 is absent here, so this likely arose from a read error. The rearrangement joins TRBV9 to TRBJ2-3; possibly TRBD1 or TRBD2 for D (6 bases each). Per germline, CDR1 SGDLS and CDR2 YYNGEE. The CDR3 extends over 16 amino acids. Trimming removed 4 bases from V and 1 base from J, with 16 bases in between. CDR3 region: CASSLWGAEGTDTQYS. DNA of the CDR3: TGTGCCAGCAGCCTCTGGGGGGCAGAGGGCACAGATACGCAGTATTCT.